The 14 T cell receptor beta chains below were found in one sample sequenced in a study of cytomegalovirus exposure and HLA in healthy donors. In the PCR, 60 Vbeta and 13 Jbeta primers were used. TCRdb's table, derived via immunoSEQ multiplex PCR, lists solely in-frame clones and lacks some. The sample has some 130,000 clones, roughly three quarters seen once. Sequenced input: PBMCs. The receptor source for this set is a man aged 25 to 40 in good health and CMV-seronegative.

The J gene is TRBJ1-2, the V gene TRBV6-6; 7 positions match TRBD1. In germline, CDR1 is MNHNY, CDR2 SVGAGI (reference sequence). V dropped 6 bases and J dropped 8; count of bases not matched to a gene: 12. This CDR3 region has 14 residues. This CDR3 is CASSPSGGGAGYTF. The CDR3 DNA is TGTGCCAGCAGCCCTTCGGGAGGGGGCGCGGGCTACACCTTC.

The chain carries TRBV18 and TRBJ1-5; no definite D call. V lost 3 bases and J 6 bases, leaving 9 bases between the germline ends. Germline CDR1 reads KGHSH; CDR2 reads LQKENI. The CDR3 consists of 13 residues. DNA for the CDR3: TGTGCCAGCTCACCGGGTCTAGGTCAGCCCCAGCATTTT. This translates into CASSPGLGQPQHF.

This chain links TRBV6-1 with TRBJ2-2; no definite D call. This CDR3 is 13 amino acids long. Trimming took 3 bases from V and 5 from J, leaving 7 bases between them. Germline V CDR1 and CDR2: MNHNS, SASEGT. The CDR3: CASSDESTGELFF. For the CDR3, the DNA is TGTGCCAGCAGTGACGAGAGTACCGGGGAGCTGTTTTTT.

This clone turned up a few times. The CDR3 DNA follows: TGCAGCGTTGAAGGGGTTCAGGGGGCTATTGAGCAGTACTTC. Protein sequence: CSVEGVQGAIEQYF. V and J are TRBV29-1 and TRBJ2-7; 8 positions agree with TRBD1. The V segment lost 1 base and the J segment 7 bases; nucleotides outside the gene matches: 9. This CDR3 contains 14 residues. CDR1 and CDR2 (germline): SQVTM, ANQGSEA.

The chain recombines TRBV29-1 with TRBJ1-2; TRBD1 might be the D (6 bases). Germline V gives CDR1 SQVTM, CDR2 ANQGSEA. The CDR3 has 12 amino acids. Trimming took off 4 bases at V and 6 bases at J, with 12 bases between the two ends. The CDR3 DNA is TGCAGCGTTGGGACAGACTTTGATGGCTACACCTTC. This codes for CSVGTDFDGYTF.

This clone was seen once. The chain has TRBV29-1 and TRBJ2-7; maybe TRBD1 (5 bases). This CDR3 region has 14 residues. Germline V lookup: CDR1 SQVTM, CDR2 ANQGSEA. Trimming removed 6 bases at V and 2 bases at J, with 17 bases between. The CDR3 loop is CSVVTDKGTYEQYF. The CDR3 DNA is TGCAGCGTCGTTACGGACAAGGGTACCTACGAGCAGTACTTC.

For this clone: The same CDR3 also results from other DNA sequences found in this sample. The V call is TRBV29-1, the J call TRBJ1-1; D call uncertain. The germline CDR1 and CDR2 sequences are SQVTM and ANQGSEA. This CDR3 comprises 12 residues. V dropped 3 bases and J dropped 2 bases, with 7 bases sitting between them. CDR3 nucleotide sequence: TGCAGCGTTGAGGAGAGAAACACTGAAGCTTTCTTT. Translated: CSVEERNTEAFF.

The chain links TRBV5-8 to TRBJ2-5; 10 positions match TRBD1. Germline CDR1 and CDR2: SGHTS and YDEGEE. The ends lost 2 bases at V and 5 bases at J; junction bases unmatched: 3. The CDR3 contains 14 residues. In DNA form, the CDR3 reads TGTGCCAGCAGCTTCGACAGGGGGCGTGAGACCCAGTACTTC. This gives the protein CASSFDRGRETQYF.

In this sample, this clone turned up once. The chain combines TRBV6-5 with TRBJ2-2; TRBD1 agrees at 7 bases. Trimming removed 5 bases from V and 6 bases from J; junction bases left unmatched: 6. The CDR3 is 14 residues long. Germline CDR1 reads MNHEY; CDR2 reads SVGAGI. CDR3 amino acids: CASSRQGRAGELFF. The CDR3 nucleotides are TGTGCCAGCAGTCGACAGGGACGGGCCGGGGAGCTGTTTTTT.

As regards this clone: At the DNA level, this CDR3 is encoded by other sequences in the same sample as well. The V gene is TRBV7-6, the J gene TRBJ2-7, with D possibly matching TRBD1 (5 bases). This CDR3 has 13 amino acids. The germline V and J ends were trimmed by 1 base and 3 bases, with 7 bases remaining between them. CDR1 is SGHVS and CDR2 is FNYEAQ in the germline V gene. This CDR3 is CASSLGQNYEQYF. The CDR3 region has the DNA TGTGCCAGCAGCTTAGGACAGAACTACGAGCAGTACTTC.

The CDR3 DNA follows: TGTGCCAGCAGCTCTCTCCTCCTATCCGCTTTCTTT. Translating gives CASSSLLLSAFF. V usage is TRBV11-2 and J usage is TRBJ1-1; D gene uncertain. Between the trimmed V and J ends, which lost 4 bases and 11 bases, there was a span of 14 bases. This CDR3 contains 12 residues. CDR1 and CDR2 from the germline V gene are SGHAT and FQNNGV.

There are a few counts of this clone. Different DNA sequences within this sample yield the same CDR3. The chain is built from TRBV9 and TRBJ1-1; D is uncertain. Trimming left V 3 bases short and J 1 base short, with 7 bases between. The CDR3 has 13 residues. Germline CDR1 reads SGDLS; CDR2 reads YYNGEE. The CDR3 region has the DNA TGTGCCAGCAGCGCTACGGGGAACACTGAAGCTTTCTTT. This sequence encodes CASSATGNTEAFF. The whole variable domain, remainder taken from reference TRBV9 and TRBJ1-1, is DSGVTQTPKHLITATGQRVTLRCSPRSGDLSVYWYQQSLDQGLQFLIQYYNGEERAKGNILERFSAQQFPDLHSELNLSSLELGDSALYFCASSATGNTEAFFGQGTRLTVV.

V and J are TRBV10-2 and TRBJ1-1; possible D gene TRBD1, 5 bases. From germline, CDR1 is WSHSY and CDR2 SAAADI. This CDR3 is built from 14 residues. V was cut by 5 bases and J by 8 bases, with 18 bases left in between. This CDR3 is CASSNPPGREEAFF. The CDR3 DNA reads TGCGCCAGCAGTAACCCGCCGGGGCGGGAAGAAGCTTTCTTT.

V usage is TRBV30 and J usage is TRBJ1-1; D is possibly TRBD1 (5 bases). The V gene's germline CDR1 is GTSNPN and CDR2 SVGIG (reference sequence). V was shortened by 3 bases and J by 4 bases, with 15 bases between the two germline ends. This CDR3 has 14 amino acids. For the CDR3, the DNA is TGTGCCTGGAGGCCCAAGGGAAGGGGCACTGAAGCTTTCTTT. It yields the protein CAWRPKGRGTEAFF.